This entry features one T cell receptor beta chain sequence. The CDR3 is 18 residues long. J gave up 6 bases and V 5 bases, and 14 bases lay outside the gene matches. Germline CDR1 LNHDA, CDR2 SQIVND (reference sequence). The study assigned cohorts using participant-reported clinical history. This sample is part of a study of blood T cell repertoires in COVID-19. Study summary: The origin of the acute and convalescent COVID-19 samples was the United States, Italy and Spain. Sources were T cells, B-cell-depleted T cells, or PBMCs; the material itself was cDNA or gDNA.

Clones were sequenced by immunoSEQ multiplex PCR, and TCRdb holds only the in-frame ones, with some missing. The sample lists 200,000 to 250,000 clones; about 82% were seen once. The sequencing input was PBMCs or T cells enriched from blood (not recorded which). The chain joins TRBV19 to TRBJ1-5; 12 bases are shared with TRBD1. The receptor was derived from a woman between 45 and 60 years old who had recovered from COVID-19. The CDR3 DNA follows: TGTGCCAGTAGTCACAAACGATCCGGGACAGGGGGCATTCAGCCCCAGCATTTT. This sequence encodes CASSHKRSGTGGIQPQHF.